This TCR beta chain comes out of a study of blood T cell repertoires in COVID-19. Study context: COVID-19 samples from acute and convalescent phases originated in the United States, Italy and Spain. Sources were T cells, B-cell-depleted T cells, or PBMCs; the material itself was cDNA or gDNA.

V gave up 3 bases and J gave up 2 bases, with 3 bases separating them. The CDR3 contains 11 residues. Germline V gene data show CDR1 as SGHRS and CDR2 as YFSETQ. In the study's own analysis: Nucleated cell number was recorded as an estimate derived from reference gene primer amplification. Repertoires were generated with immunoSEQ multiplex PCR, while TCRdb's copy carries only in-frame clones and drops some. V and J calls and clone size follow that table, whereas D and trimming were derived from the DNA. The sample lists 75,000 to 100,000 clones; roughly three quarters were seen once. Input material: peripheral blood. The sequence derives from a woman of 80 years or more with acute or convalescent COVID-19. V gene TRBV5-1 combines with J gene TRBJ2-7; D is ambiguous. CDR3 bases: TGCGCCAGCAGCTCTACCTACGAGCAGTACTTC. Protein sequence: CASSSTYEQYF.